This T cell receptor (beta chain) is drawn from a study of spatial heterogeneity in lung cancer (dated by TCRdb to between 2018 and 2021). In terms of the full investigation: Beta-chain transcripts were consistently detected in greater numbers than alpha-chain transcripts, which likely reflected higher beta-chain transcript abundance. In the raw uncorrected reads, each unique combination of TCR and UMI appeared more than ten times on average. In non-small cell lung cancer, the study quantitatively compared TCR alpha and beta repertoires across several tumor regions, matched nontumor lung, and blood. The study linked features of the TCR repertoire to counts of nonsynonymous mutations, which were determined by whole-exome sequencing of tumor tissue. At surgery, both alpha and beta chains were TCR-sequenced in fewer than 250 tumor regions, fewer than 85 matched nontumor lung samples and around 50 PBMC samples. What the research found in general, with its limitations: Additional single-cell paired TCR alpha and beta sequencing was considered necessary to confirm, at a functional level, the hypothesis that regional TCRs recognize regional mutations. Ubiquitous expanded tumor TCRs were detected in blood more often at tumor resection than at routine follow-up.

Taken with the paper, the label for time point translates to: sample taken at primary tumor resection. Whole RNA extracted from tumor and nontumor lung tissue, or from cryopreserved PBMC samples, was used for TCR sequencing without cell sorting. Samples were obtained from around 72 patients with early-stage, untreated non-small cell lung cancer from the lung TRACERx cohort. Patients were selected for TCR sequencing only if sufficient RNA was available from at least two tumor regions. In the germline V gene (reference sequence), CDR1 corresponds to LNHDA and CDR2 to SQIVND. The CDR3 measures 18 amino acids from cysteine to phenylalanine. This entry keeps only the CDR3 DNA: 54 bases, framed from base 1. Trimming takes 1 base from V and 8 bases from J, and the germline ends sit 24 bases apart. This clonotype has a handful of counts. Its antigen target is currently unknown. No base quality information exists; no much larger clone differs at one position.

Libraries were made using 5' RACE. The data were produced on a NextSeq 500. In the TCR library protocol, a unique molecular identifier was attached to each TCR cDNA molecule so that PCR and sequencing errors could be corrected. As for how the authors treated the data: TCR identification, UMI-based error correction and CDR3 extraction were performed with Decombinator tools. TCRs above a frequency of 2 per 1,000, corresponding to the top 1% of the tumor frequency distribution, were defined as expanded. Renyi diversity was computed with the R vegan package after each repertoire had been subsampled 100 times to 5,000 TCRs. CDR3 similarity networks were constructed using string-kernel similarity of amino acid triplets, with links drawn between CDR3s whose pairwise similarity was above 0.82. The public reads were reanalyzed by TCRdb: fastp trimming at Q25, MiXCR alignment, in-frame beta chains only. Each CDR3 protein gets just one entry, which takes the most common genes and DNA from the rows behind it. These V and J calls are TCRdb output, not the study's own analysis. In all, the sample holds about 39,000 distinct CDR3 sequences, and 5.8% of those were seen once. The ten largest clonotypes hold approximately 10% of the sample.

Rearrangement joined TRBV19 to TRBJ2-1; the D gene is perhaps TRBD1, from 6 matching bases. The sample consisted of PBMCs, taken at surgery. The TCR comes from a male donor with early-stage non-small cell lung cancer. The CDR3 in this case is CASSIAGDVIHKRYEQFF. The DNA sequence is given as TGTGCCAGTAGTATAGCAGGGGACGTTATACATAAGAGATATGAGCAGTTCTTC.